Shown below are 4 T cell receptor beta chains from a single sample sequenced in a study of blood T cell repertoires in COVID-19. TCRdb's table, derived via immunoSEQ multiplex PCR, lists solely in-frame clones and lacks some. The data show roughly 260,000 clones, 87% seen once. Sequencing used PBMCs or T cells enriched from blood (not recorded which). These receptors were taken from a woman aged 30 to 39 with acute COVID-19.

V and J are TRBV5-6 and TRBJ1-2; the D gene is possibly TRBD1 (6 bases). Germline V gives CDR1 SGHDT, CDR2 YYEEEE. The CDR3 covers 14 residues. V was pared by 4 bases and J by 4 bases, with 14 bases between. The CDR3 region has the DNA TGTGCCAGCAGCCAAAGACAGGTGACCTATGGCTACACCTTC. This codes for CASSQRQVTYGYTF.

This chain connects TRBV30 to TRBJ1-5; no definite D call. Looked up from germline, CDR1 is GTSNPN and CDR2 is SVGIG (reference sequence). The V end was cut by 7 bases, the J end by 4 bases, with 29 bases between. This CDR3 has 18 residues. This chain's CDR3 is CAFSATPGFGAGNQPQHF. The CDR3 DNA follows: TGTGCCTTTTCGGCCACACCGGGATTCGGAGCGGGGAATCAGCCCCAGCATTTT.

The chain uses TRBV10-3 and TRBJ1-5; D gene ambiguous. The germline V gene encodes CDR1 ENHRY and CDR2 SYGVKD. This CDR3 spans 15 amino acids. The V and J ends lost 0 bases and 10 bases respectively, with 16 bases between them. CDR3 coding DNA: TGTGCCATCAGTGAGTCGGAGCTACTCCGTTTTCCCCAGCATTTT. It is translated as CAISESELLRFPQHF.

This chain joins TRBV4-1 and TRBJ2-5, with TRBD2 matching over 7 bases. Germline-derived CDR1 and CDR2 are MGHRA and YSYEKL. After removal of 1 base from V and 5 bases from J, the junction contained 10 bases not matched to a gene. This CDR3 is 16 amino acids long. The CDR3 DNA follows: TGCGCCAGCAGCCAAGTGGGGAGGGGAACCAGGGAGACCCAGTACTTC. Amino acids: CASSQVGRGTRETQYF.